This T cell receptor (beta chain) is drawn from a study of shared clonotypes between healthy human individuals. Points from the study as a whole: Shared clonotypes across all four donors exceeded non-shared ones in generation probability. The genetic and exposure-history diversity represented was limited by few donors.

TCRdb's copy holds only in-frame clones and misses some; the assay was immunoSEQ multiplex PCR. Of over 1.5 million clones in the sample, approximately 98% are singletons; the top ten hold 0.45%. The CDR3 extends over 15 amino acids. With V trimmed by 3 bases and J by 5 bases, 5 bases remained unmatched. CDR1 is SGHAT and CDR2 is FQNNGV in the germline V gene. With regard to this clone: Its specificity is unknown.

Material for sequencing was naive CD4+ T cells sorted from blood. Indicated subset: CD45RA+ positively selected. The sequence derives from a man aged 30 to 39 in good health. This chain joins TRBV11-2 and TRBJ2-2; 8 nucleotides agree with TRBD1. The CDR3 protein is CASSFRDRRTGELFF. The DNA of the CDR3 is TGTGCCAGCAGCTTCCGGGACAGGAGGACCGGGGAGCTGTTTTTT.